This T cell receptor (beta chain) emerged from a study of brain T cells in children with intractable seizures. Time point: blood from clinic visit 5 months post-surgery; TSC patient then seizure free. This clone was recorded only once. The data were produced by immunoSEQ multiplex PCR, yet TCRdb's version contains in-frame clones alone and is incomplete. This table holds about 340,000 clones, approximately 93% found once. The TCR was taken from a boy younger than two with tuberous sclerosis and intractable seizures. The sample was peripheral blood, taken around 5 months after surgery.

The CDR3 loop reads CASSRPGLRNTGELFF. The CDR3 coding sequence is TGTGCCAGCAGTCGACCGGGACTCAGGAACACCGGGGAGCTGTTTTTT. This rearrangement joins TRBV6-6 to TRBJ2-2, with D tentatively TRBD2 (6 bases). V lost 5 bases to trimming and J lost 1 base, with 14 bases between them. Germline V gene data show CDR1 as MNHNY and CDR2 as SVGAGI (reference sequence). The CDR3 consists of 16 residues.